These 15 T cell receptor beta chains were all obtained from the same sample, sequenced in a study of blood T cell repertoires in COVID-19. TCRdb's table, derived via immunoSEQ multiplex PCR, lists solely in-frame clones and lacks some. Seen here are under 450,000 clones, approximately 90% observed once, and the top ten hold roughly 12%. What was sequenced was peripheral blood. The source of these receptors is a woman aged 50 to 60 with COVID-19, enrolled during active disease.

The chain couples TRBV24-1 to TRBJ2-1, with 13 bases identical to TRBD2. CDR3 length: 19 residues. V was pared by 4 bases and J by 0 bases, with 8 bases of the junction left unmatched. CDR1 and CDR2 from the germline V gene are KGHDR and SFDVKD. The CDR3 region is CATSEGKGLAGSSYNEQFF. The CDR3 DNA sequence: TGTGCCACCAGTGAAGGTAAGGGACTAGCGGGGAGCTCCTACAATGAGCAGTTCTTC.

The CDR3 region is CASSVDGTGDEKLFF. The CDR3 DNA sequence: TGTGCCAGCAGCGTGGACGGGACAGGGGACGAAAAACTGTTTTTT. The rearrangement joins TRBV9 to TRBJ1-4, with 10 bases identical to TRBD1. The CDR3 has 15 residues. After removal of 2 bases from V and 8 bases from J, the junction contained 6 bases not matched to a gene. Germline V gene lookup returns CDR1 SGDLS and CDR2 YYNGEE.

V is TRBV3-1 (or the pseudogene TRBV3-2) and J is TRBJ1-3, with D perhaps matching TRBD1 (6 bases). Germline CDR1 and CDR2: LGHDT and YNNKEL (reference sequence). Trimming stripped 4 bases from V and 4 bases from J, with 17 bases between. The CDR3 is 16 amino acids. CDR3 loop: CASSRTGGPPGNTIYF. DNA for the CDR3: TGTGCCAGCAGCCGAACGGGGGGGCCACCAGGAAACACCATATATTTT.

V is TRBV6-5 and J is TRBJ2-7; the D is unclear. Germline assignment: CDR1 MNHEY and CDR2 SVGAGI. This CDR3 contains 12 residues. V was pared by 10 bases and J by 0 bases, with 10 bases between. The CDR3 sequence: CATLTVSYEQYF. The CDR3 DNA reads as TGTGCCACCCTGACTGTCTCCTACGAGCAGTACTTC.

J is TRBJ2-1 and V is TRBV27; 8 nucleotides match TRBD2. The CDR3 runs 14 residues. V lost 5 bases to trimming and J lost 7 bases; unmatched junction nucleotides: 7. Germline CDR1 MNHEY, CDR2 SMNVEV (reference sequence). The CDR3 DNA is TGTGCCAGCAGTCGGGGGGGCCCGCCTAATGAGCAGTTCTTC. Protein sequence: CASSRGGPPNEQFF.

This clone showed up just a few times. This sequence joins TRBV3-1 (or the pseudogene TRBV3-2) and TRBJ1-6; 7 bases fit TRBD1. CDR1 is LGHDT, CDR2 YNNKEL, per germline (reference sequence). The V segment lost 1 base and the J segment 9 bases; nucleotides outside the gene matches: 12. The CDR3 consists of 17 residues. Here the CDR3 DNA reads TGTGCCAGCAGCCAAGTGCGACCGGGACAGACGGGTTCACCCCTCCACTTT. It is translated as CASSQVRPGQTGSPLHF.

This rearrangement joins TRBV5-1 to TRBJ1-4, with 10 nucleotides matching TRBD1. Germline CDR1 and CDR2: SGHRS and YFSETQ. Trimming took 4 bases from V and 3 from J; bases not matched to a gene: 6. The CDR3 has 16 amino acids. CDR3 sequence reads: CASSLTGGAANEKLFF. CDR3 nucleotides: TGCGCCAGCAGCCTGACAGGGGGCGCGGCTAATGAAAAACTGTTTTTT.

The chain employs TRBV12-3 or TRBV12-4 and TRBJ1-2; no firm D call. The CDR3 has 13 amino acids. Trimming pared 7 bases from V and 2 bases from J, leaving 11 bases between. The CDR3 DNA follows: TGTGCCAGCACCATGAGCCCCAACTATGGCTACACCTTC. It encodes CASTMSPNYGYTF.

V is TRBV28 and J is TRBJ1-2, with TRBD1 matching over 7 bases. The germline gives CDR1 MDHEN, CDR2 SYDVKM. V gave up 7 bases and J gave up 6 bases; unmatched junction bases: 14. The CDR3 is 15 residues long. The chain's CDR3 is CASTLLMGTADGYTF. The CDR3 coding sequence is TGTGCCAGCACCCTTCTTATGGGGACAGCGGATGGCTACACCTTC.

V is TRBV11-2 and J is TRBJ2-1; the D is unclear. The CDR3 consists of 13 residues. The V end was cut by 4 bases, the J end by 7 bases, with 11 bases between. From germline, CDR1 is SGHAT and CDR2 FQNNGV. CDR3 region: CASSYRLENEQFF. The CDR3 DNA follows: TGTGCCAGCAGCTACCGACTTGAGAATGAGCAGTTCTTC. The full variable domain, rest sourced from reference TRBV11-2 and TRBJ2-1, is EAGVAQSPRYKIIEKRQSVAFWCNPISGHATLYWYQQILGQGPKLLIQFQNNGVVDDSQLPKDRFSAERLKGVDSTLKIQPAKLEDSAVYLCASSYRLENEQFFGPGTRLTVL.

The rearrangement links TRBV25-1 to TRBJ2-5, with a possible D match to TRBD2 (5 bases). Trimming pared 1 base from V and 4 bases from J, leaving 16 bases between. Germline V lookup: CDR1 MGHDK, CDR2 SYGVNS. CDR3 length: 16 residues. DNA of the CDR3: TGTGCCAGCAGTGAATGGCTGGAGGCTATGGGAGAGACCCAGTACTTC. Translated: CASSEWLEAMGETQYF.

V is TRBV30 and J is TRBJ1-6; no firm D call. This CDR3 has 13 residues. Germline values: CDR1 GTSNPN, CDR2 SVGIG (reference sequence). The V end lost 3 bases, the J end lost 8 bases, and 11 bases lay between the germline ends. For the CDR3, the DNA is TGTGCCTGGAGCCAGGCCGGGGATTCACCCCTCCACTTT. It encodes CAWSQAGDSPLHF.

Written as DNA, the CDR3 is TGTGCCAGCAATGGGGCAGGGGTCCACGAGCAGTACTTC. Amino acid sequence: CASNGAGVHEQYF. V usage is TRBV2 and J usage is TRBJ2-7; possible D gene TRBD1, 6 bases. V was cut by 7 bases and J by 5 bases, with 15 bases left in between. CDR3 length: 13 residues. The germline CDR1 and CDR2 sequences are SNHLY and FYNNEI.

J is TRBJ2-2 and V is TRBV30, with TRBD1 matching over 8 bases. V was pared by 4 bases and J by 5 bases, with 12 bases of the junction left unmatched. From germline, CDR1 is GTSNPN and CDR2 SVGIG (reference sequence). The CDR3 extends over 16 amino acids. The CDR3 loop reads CAWIPLRQGLTGELFF. CDR3 nucleotides: TGTGCCTGGATCCCGTTGCGACAGGGGCTGACCGGGGAGCTGTTTTTT.

The J gene is TRBJ1-1, the V gene TRBV5-1; no reliable D call. The germline V gene has CDR1 SGHRS and CDR2 YFSETQ. Trimming shortened V by 3 bases and J by 4 bases, and 13 bases separated the two germline ends. The CDR3 runs 14 residues. CDR3 DNA: TGCGCCAGCAGCTCCGACCCCGGGTCCACTGAAGCTTTCTTT. It encodes CASSSDPGSTEAFF.